Presented here are 16 T cell receptor beta chains from one specimen sequenced in a study of T-cell memory formation after mild COVID-19. One entry per CDR3 protein results from TCRdb running MiXCR on the 5' RACE reads. The sample holds about 150,000 distinct CDR3 sequences, roughly 15% seen once. Sequenced material: PBMCs or a T cell subset sorted from them (not recorded which). The receptors originated from an adult woman who had mild COVID-19 (a few samples of this study predate the infection). Cell type and time point are not known.

This clonotype was recorded once. The V gene is TRBV10-3, the J gene TRBJ2-7; unclear D gene. V lost 0 bases, J lost 6 bases, and 9 bases lay in between. CDR3 length: 13 amino acids. CDR1 and CDR2 (germline): ENHRY, SYGVKD. CDR3 bases: TGTGCCATCAGTGAGTCATACAGAGGCGAGCAGTACTTC. Encoded protein: CAISESYRGEQYF.

The chain combines TRBV3-1 with TRBJ2-5, with 9 bases identical to TRBD2. Trimming removed 0 bases from V and 10 bases from J; junction bases left unmatched: 6. The V gene's germline CDR1 is LGHDT and CDR2 YNNKEL (reference sequence). The CDR3 contains 14 residues. For the CDR3, the DNA is TGTGCCAGCAGCCAAGATTTCGCGGGAGGGGACCAGTACTTC. Protein product: CASSQDFAGGDQYF.

The sample holds a few counts of this clonotype. The chain carries TRBV7-8 and TRBJ2-2; unclear D gene. This CDR3 region has 14 residues. Trimming took off 1 base at V and 1 base at J, with 4 bases between the two ends. Germline assignment: CDR1 SGHVS and CDR2 FQNEAQ. DNA for the CDR3: TGTGCCAGCAGCTTAGAGGGGAACACCGGGGAGCTGTTTTTT. As protein: CASSLEGNTGELFF. The whole variable domain, remainder taken from reference TRBV7-8 and TRBJ2-2, is GAGVSQSPRYKVAKRGQDVALRCDPISGHVSLFWYQQALGQGPEFLTYFQNEAQLDKSGLPSDRFFAERPEGSVSTLKIQRTQQEDSAVYLCASSLEGNTGELFFGEGSRLTVL.

In its sample, this clonotype is medium-sized (0.01 to 0.1%). The chain recombines TRBV11-2 with TRBJ2-7; D is uncertain. The CDR3 has 13 residues. The V gene lost 3 bases and the J gene lost 0 bases, with 6 bases spanning the gap. The germline V gene encodes CDR1 SGHAT and CDR2 FQNNGV. CDR3 bases: TGTGCCAGCAGCTTGCGGCACTCCTACGAGCAGTACTTC. It encodes CASSLRHSYEQYF.

The chain has TRBV20-1 and TRBJ1-1; D unclear. The germline CDR1 and CDR2 sequences are DFQATT and SNEGSKA (reference sequence). V was pared by 1 base and J by 3 bases, with 9 bases between. CDR3 size: 13 residues. The CDR3 coding sequence is TGCAGTGCTAGAGTGCGGGCTGACACTGAAGCTTTCTTT. The encoded protein is CSARVRADTEAFF.

The CDR3 DNA is TGTGCCAGCAGTTTAGTAGGCGGAGGAGGAGCTAATGAAAAACTGTTTTTT. It specifies CASSLVGGGGANEKLFF. The chain carries TRBV6-5 and TRBJ1-4, with D hard to call. There are 17 residues in the CDR3. Germline V CDR1 and CDR2: MNHEY, SVGAGI. Trimming removed 4 bases at V and 3 bases at J, with 18 bases between.

The rearrangement uses TRBV14 and TRBJ2-1, with TRBD2 matching 13 bases. The junction had 5 bases not matched to a gene; V was cut back by 2 bases and J by 7 bases. Germline V lookup: CDR1 SGHDN, CDR2 FVKESK. This CDR3 is 16 amino acids long. CDR3 nucleotides: TGTGCCAGCAGCCAATGGGGACTAGCGGGAATAAATGAGCAGTTCTTC. Encoded protein: CASSQWGLAGINEQFF.

This clonotype has more than one count but fewer than ten. The chain uses TRBV6-5 and TRBJ2-7, with D tentatively TRBD1 (7 bases). From germline, CDR1 is MNHEY and CDR2 SVGAGI. This CDR3 contains 16 residues. The germline V and J ends were trimmed by 7 bases and 2 bases, with 21 bases remaining between them. CDR3 in amino acids: CASIPLARGAPYEQYF. In nucleotides, the CDR3 is TGTGCCAGCATCCCCCTCGCCAGGGGGGCGCCCTACGAGCAGTACTTC.

This clonotype was picked up one time. One end of the junction varies from germline; a read error may be responsible. The rearrangement links TRBV7-7 to TRBJ2-5; D possibly corresponds to TRBD1 (5 bases). Germline values: CDR1 SSHAT, CDR2 FNYEAQ (reference sequence). The CDR3 contains 20 residues. CDR3 bases: TGTGCTAGCAGCTTAGGACATCCAAACCGCACGAGAAGGGAAAGAGAGACCCAGTACTTC. As protein: CASSLGHPNRTRRERETQYF.

The sample holds a few counts of this clonotype. V and J are TRBV9 and TRBJ2-2; 7 bases align to TRBD2. CDR1 and CDR2 (germline): SGDLS, YYNGEE. After removal of 4 bases from V and 3 bases from J, the junction contained 6 bases not matched to a gene. The CDR3 is 15 amino acids. The CDR3 is CASSPPGRYTGELFF. CDR3 DNA: TGTGCCAGCAGCCCCCCCGGGAGGTACACCGGGGAGCTGTTTTTT.

The V and J genes are TRBV29-1 and TRBJ2-2; 8 bases fit TRBD1. Germline V lookup: CDR1 SQVTM, CDR2 ANQGSEA. The CDR3 loop spans 14 amino acids. The ends lost 6 bases at V and 6 bases at J; junction bases unmatched: 9. The CDR3 loop is CSVMTGVAAGELFF. The CDR3 DNA sequence: TGCAGCGTGATGACAGGGGTGGCGGCCGGGGAGCTGTTTTTT.

The CDR3 DNA reads TGTGCCAGCAGTTTCACAGGGTTAGGATACTACGAGCAGTACTTC. Protein: CASSFTGLGYYEQYF. This rearrangement joins TRBV27 to TRBJ2-7; perhaps TRBD1 as D (6 bases). V lost 3 bases, J lost 3 bases, and 15 bases lay in between. The germline CDR1 and CDR2 sequences are MNHEY and SMNVEV (reference sequence). This CDR3 is 15 amino acids long.

This clonotype has more than one count but fewer than ten. The chain couples TRBV5-5 to TRBJ1-6; 8 positions match TRBD1. V was pared by 0 bases and J by 7 bases, with 6 bases of the junction left unmatched. The CDR3 covers 16 residues. Germline-derived CDR1 and CDR2 are SGHKS and YYEKEE (reference sequence). The CDR3 DNA follows: TGTGCCAGCAGCTTGGAGTTCAGGGGGCGGAATTCACCCCTCCACTTT. Protein product: CASSLEFRGRNSPLHF.

The chain has TRBV7-9 and TRBJ2-1, with TRBD2 matching over 11 bases. CDR1 is SEHNR, CDR2 FQNEAQ, per germline (reference sequence). The CDR3 spans 14 residues. After removal of 5 bases from V and 5 bases from J, the junction contained 2 bases not matched to a gene. CDR3 in amino acids: CASSQLAGDNEQFF. CDR3 DNA: TGTGCCAGCAGCCAACTAGCGGGAGACAATGAGCAGTTCTTC.

This clonotype occurred many times. The chain combines TRBV12-3 or TRBV12-4 with TRBJ2-5; 9 bases are shared with TRBD2. This CDR3 contains 15 residues. V shed 0 bases and J 4 bases; nucleotides not matched to a gene: 3. The CDR3 here is CASSLAQAGGETQYF. In DNA form, the CDR3 reads TGTGCCAGCAGTTTAGCGCAAGCGGGGGGAGAGACCCAGTACTTC.

The chain joins TRBV15 to TRBJ2-3; either TRBD1 or TRBD2 may fit D (6 bases each). Trimming removed 0 bases at V and 2 bases at J, with 9 bases between. The CDR3 contains 15 residues. CDR1 is LNHNV, CDR2 YYDKDF, per germline (reference sequence). The CDR3 coding sequence is TGTGCCACCAGCAGAGAAGGGGGGAACACAGATACGCAGTATTTT. Translating it yields CATSREGGNTDTQYF.